This T cell receptor beta chain was captured by sequencing in a study of blood T cell repertoires in COVID-19. As for the study in general: T cells, B-cell-depleted T cells, or PBMCs provided the cDNA or gDNA that served as material.

The CDR3 totals 14 residues. The V gene lost 2 bases and the J gene lost 2 bases, with 10 bases spanning the gap. The V gene's germline CDR1 is SNHLY and CDR2 FYNNEI. The protocol was immunoSEQ multiplex PCR, while the TCRdb copy is restricted to in-frame clones and leaves out a portion. The table shows some 120,000 clones, with approximately 86% occurring only once. Note on this clone: Other DNA sequences from this sample encode an identical CDR3 as well.

The sequence came from a woman between 45 and 65 years old who had recovered from COVID-19. The sequenced sample consisted of peripheral blood. The rearrangement joins TRBV2 to TRBJ2-7; D is possibly TRBD1 (5 bases). For the CDR3, the DNA is TGTGCCAGCAGTGAACAGGGTGAGACCTACGAGCAGTACTTC. Its translation is CASSEQGETYEQYF.